The 8 T cell receptor beta chains presented below share a single source sample, sequenced in a study of vaccination and CD4 T cells after COVID-19. Their cognate antigens are unknown. Treatment reported: approximately nine-day PBMC culture with coronavirus spike peptide pools or control peptides (ViraFEST assay). During the years 2011-2018, before the COVID-19 pandemic, the unexposed donor's CD4+ T cells were collected. With the Oncomine TCR Beta short-read assay, DNA from cultured CD4+ T cells was sequenced. TCRdb processed the PCR reads anew with MiXCR; each CDR3 protein has one entry. Here the sample spans roughly 9,600 distinct CDR3 sequences, more than 30% being singletons. Sample: CD4+ T cells from blood, cultured in vitro. These receptors were collected from a human donor in good health.

This clonotype showed up just a few times. The chain is built from TRBV7-9 and TRBJ2-5, with D perhaps TRBD1 (6 bases). The CDR3 consists of 14 residues. Germline CDR1 is SEHNR and CDR2 is FQNEAQ (reference sequence). With 5 bases removed from V and 3 bases from J, the gap between germline ends came to 13 bases. CDR3 coding DNA: TGTGCCAGCAGCGTGACCGGGACAAAAGAGACCCAGTACTTC. It specifies CASSVTGTKETQYF. The full variable domain, completed using reference TRBV7-9 and TRBJ2-5, is DTGVSQNPRHKITKRGQNVTFRCDPISEHNRLYWYRQTLGQGPEFLTYFQNEAQLEKSRLLSDRFSAERPKGSFSTLEIQRTEQGDSAMYLCASSVTGTKETQYFGPGTRLLVL.

This chain links TRBV20-1 with TRBJ1-1, with D maybe TRBD1 (5 bases). Looked up from germline, CDR1 is DFQATT and CDR2 is SNEGSKA (reference sequence). Trimming left V 5 bases short and J 1 base short, with 8 bases between. This CDR3 has 12 amino acids. This CDR3 is CSAVGGNTEAFF. The CDR3 DNA sequence: TGCAGTGCTGTTGGGGGGAACACTGAAGCTTTCTTT.

V and J are TRBV20-1 and TRBJ1-2; D may be TRBD1 (5 bases). The V end lost 3 bases, the J end lost 5 bases, and 13 bases lay between the germline ends. The CDR3 is made up of 13 amino acids. Germline CDR1 and CDR2: DFQATT and SNEGSKA (reference sequence). CDR3 sequence reads: CSASSDRPYGYTF. The CDR3 coding sequence is TGCAGTGCTAGTTCCGACAGACCTTATGGCTACACCTTC.

This clonotype was observed a handful of times. CDR3 bases: TGCAGCGTTGATATAACAGGGGGCACTGAAGCTTTCTTT. Translated: CSVDITGGTEAFF. The gene calls are TRBV29-1 and TRBJ1-1, with TRBD1 matching 8 bases. With V trimmed by 3 bases and J by 4 bases, 4 bases remained unmatched. The CDR3 loop spans 13 amino acids. Germline V lookup: CDR1 SQVTM, CDR2 ANQGSEA.

The sample holds a few counts of this clonotype. This rearrangement joins TRBV12-3 or TRBV12-4 to TRBJ1-1; D call uncertain. V was clipped by 5 bases and J by 3 bases, with 4 bases between them. The CDR3 contains 11 residues. CDR3 region: CASSEYTEAFF. DNA of the CDR3: TGTGCCAGCAGTGAGTACACTGAAGCTTTCTTT.

The table lists this clonotype with a few counts. V is TRBV9 and J is TRBJ1-3; D unclear. The germline V gene encodes CDR1 SGDLS and CDR2 YYNGEE. V lost 2 bases, J lost 0 bases, and 9 bases lay in between. The CDR3 is 15 residues long. Here the CDR3 reads CASSVADYSGNTIYF. In DNA, the CDR3 is TGTGCCAGCAGCGTTGCAGATTACTCTGGAAACACCATATATTTT.

This chain joins TRBV5-1 and TRBJ2-1; 9 nucleotides line up with TRBD1. Unmatched junction bases numbered 3, after V lost 4 bases and J lost 7 bases. Germline CDR1 SGHRS, CDR2 YFSETQ. This CDR3 spans 13 amino acids. CDR3 in amino acids: CASSPGQGNEQFF. The DNA of the CDR3 is TGCGCCAGCAGCCCGGGACAGGGTAATGAGCAGTTCTTC.

The sample holds one count of this clonotype. The chain joins TRBV6-1 to TRBJ1-4; 9 bases match TRBD1. V shed 3 bases, J shed 7 bases, and the junction held 3 bases outside the gene matches. Per germline, CDR1 MNHNS and CDR2 SASEGT. This CDR3 spans 14 amino acids. The CDR3, as DNA: TGTGCCAGCAGTGAGACAGGGGGGAGTGAAAAACTGTTTTTT. It encodes CASSETGGSEKLFF.